This paragraph covers one TCR beta chain sequence. This specimen belongs to a study of PD-L1 blockade in urothelial cancer. Whole-study context: Male sex and bladder-origin urothelial cancer were recorded for about 90% of the roughly 30 patients.

Spiking of synthetic TCR analog templates was performed in each PCR. Sequencing was performed with immunoSEQ multiplex PCR; in TCRdb, only in-frame clones are kept and a portion is missing. The top ten clones hold 1.5% to 2.5% of a sample with approximately 94,000 clones, roughly 87% of them seen once. This sample's time point: pretreatment peripheral blood. Pretreatment and on-treatment blood mononuclear cell samples were taken, totaling between 1 and 8 time points per patient. This receptor was identified in a man aged 55 to 70 with urothelial cancer. Sequenced here: PBMCs, sampled around atezolizumab (anti-PD-L1) treatment.

The CDR3 region is CASRSGRTAGELFF. The CDR3 nucleotides are TGTGCCAGCCGTAGCGGGAGAACAGCCGGGGAGCTGTTTTTT. This chain uses TRBV27 with TRBJ2-2; 9 nucleotides match TRBD2. V lost 8 bases to trimming and J lost 6 bases; unmatched junction nucleotides: 7. CDR1 is MNHEY, CDR2 SMNVEV, per germline (reference sequence). The CDR3 length is 14 residues.